These 9 T cell receptor beta chains were sequenced from one sample in a study of blood T cell repertoires in COVID-19. Libraries were prepared by immunoSEQ multiplex PCR; TCRdb keeps only in-frame clonotypes and omits some of them. The data hold some 180,000 clones, with approximately 80% observed a single time. Sequencing was performed on PBMCs or T cells enriched from blood (not recorded which). The receptor source for this set is a woman in her sixties or seventies with acute COVID-19.

The gene calls are TRBV7-2 and TRBJ1-4; D gene unclear. The CDR3 sequence is 15 residues long. Germline loops: CDR1 SGHTA, CDR2 FQGNSA. With 2 bases removed from V and 0 bases from J, the gap between germline ends came to 7 bases. The CDR3 sequence: CASSLMTTTNEKLFF. As DNA, the CDR3 is TGTGCCAGCAGCTTAATGACTACAACTAATGAAAAACTGTTTTTT.

This chain uses TRBV6-5 with TRBJ2-3, with TRBD1 matching 9 bases. The length of the CDR3 is 15 residues. Trimming cost V 5 bases and J 3 bases; bases outside gene matches: 6. Germline CDR1 MNHEY, CDR2 SVGAGI. The DNA of the CDR3 is TGTGCCAGCAGTCACCCGGGACAGGGTACAGATACGCAGTATTTT. Translation: CASSHPGQGTDTQYF.

The V and J genes are TRBV19 and TRBJ1-1; the D gene is possibly TRBD1 (5 bases). Trimming cost V 3 bases and J 5 bases, with 7 bases left between them. The germline CDR1 and CDR2 sequences are LNHDA and SQIVND (reference sequence). There are 12 residues in the CDR3. CDR3 sequence: CASSMGPTEAFF. For the CDR3, the DNA is TGTGCCAGTAGTATGGGGCCAACTGAAGCTTTCTTT.

The rearrangement joins TRBV11-2 to TRBJ2-3; no firm D call. In germline, CDR1 is SGHAT, CDR2 FQNNGV. Trimming stripped 5 bases from V and 6 bases from J, with 12 bases between. The CDR3 sequence is 13 residues long. CDR3 sequence: CASSATLLDTQYF. CDR3 sequence (DNA): TGTGCCAGCAGCGCTACCCTTTTGGATACGCAGTATTTT.

The J gene is TRBJ2-6, the V gene TRBV7-2; the D gene is possibly TRBD1 (5 bases). The CDR3 covers 14 residues. Germline V gene lookup returns CDR1 SGHTA and CDR2 FQGNSA. The germline V and J ends were trimmed by 4 bases and 4 bases, with 8 bases remaining between them. DNA for the CDR3: TGTGCCAGCAGCTCCAGGGCCGGGGCCAACGTCCTGACTTTC. Amino acids: CASSSRAGANVLTF. Combining the CDR3 with reference TRBV7-2 and TRBJ2-6 gives the whole variable domain GAGVSQSPSNKVTEKGKDVELRCDPISGHTALYWYRQSLGQGLEFLIYFQGNSAPDKSGLPSDRFSAERTGGSVSTLTIQRTQQEDSAVYLCASSSRAGANVLTFGAGSRLTVL.

The chain recombines TRBV9 with TRBJ1-1; 8 bases align to TRBD1. V was clipped by 0 bases and J by 4 bases; unmatched bases: 14. The CDR3 runs to 18 residues. The germline V gene encodes CDR1 SGDLS and CDR2 YYNGEE. The CDR3 region has the DNA TGTGCCAGCAGCGTAGCCAGGGATGCCAGGGGGCAGGTCACTGAAGCTTTCTTT. This gives the protein CASSVARDARGQVTEAFF.

This chain uses TRBV6-2 or TRBV6-3 with TRBJ2-7; D may be TRBD2 (6 bases). The germline V gene has CDR1 MNHEY and CDR2 SVGEGT. The CDR3 is 18 residues long. V lost 0 bases, J lost 5 bases, and 23 bases lay in between. The CDR3 spells CASSYSSGGAGILNEQYV. The CDR3 DNA reads as TGTGCCAGCAGTTACTCGTCTGGAGGGGCTGGGATTCTGAACGAGCAGTACGTC.

The rearrangement joins TRBV18 to TRBJ1-1; no definite D call. This CDR3 is 14 amino acids long. V lost 3 bases to trimming and J lost 0 bases, with 8 bases between them. Per the germline V gene, CDR1 is KGHSH and CDR2 is LQKENI. The chain's CDR3 is CASSPPGMNTEAFF. DNA for the CDR3: TGTGCCAGCTCACCGCCGGGGATGAACACTGAAGCTTTCTTT.

This clone came up a few times. V usage is TRBV7-2 and J usage is TRBJ2-7; the match to TRBD1 covers 9 bases. Germline-derived CDR1 and CDR2 are SGHTA and FQGNSA. The CDR3 sequence is 15 residues long. Unmatched junction bases numbered 14, after V lost 9 bases and J lost 5 bases. CDR3 nucleotides: TGTGCCAGGCGGTCGAGGACAGGGGCGTTCCACGAGCAGTACGTC. This encodes CARRSRTGAFHEQYV.